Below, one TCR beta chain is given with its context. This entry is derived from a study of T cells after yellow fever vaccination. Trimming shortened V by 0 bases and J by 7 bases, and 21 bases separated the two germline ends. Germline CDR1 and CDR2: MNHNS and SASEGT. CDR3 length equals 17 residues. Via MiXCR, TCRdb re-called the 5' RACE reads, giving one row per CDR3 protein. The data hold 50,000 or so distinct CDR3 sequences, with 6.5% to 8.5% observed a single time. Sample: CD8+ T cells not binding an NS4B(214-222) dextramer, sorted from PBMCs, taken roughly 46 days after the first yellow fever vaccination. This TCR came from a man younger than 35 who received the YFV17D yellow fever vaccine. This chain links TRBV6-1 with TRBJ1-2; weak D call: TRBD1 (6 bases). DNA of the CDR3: TGTGCCAGCAGTGAAGCGGGGCAGGGGAGATGGGTTAGTGGCTACACCTTC. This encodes CASSEAGQGRWVSGYTF.